This is a list of T cell receptor beta chains from one sample in a study of cytomegalovirus exposure and HLA in healthy donors. Measured with immunoSEQ multiplex PCR; TCRdb has only the in-frame clones, and not every one. The sample lists around 67,000 clones; approximately 81% were seen once. The material sequenced was PBMCs. These receptors were collected from a woman aged 25 to 39 in good health and CMV-seropositive. CDR3s include the opening cysteine and the closing phenylalanine or tryptophan. The D gene is left open where the match is weak. Size tells how often a clone was seen (once, few, many) or the class of an expanded clone, and some rows leave it out.

TGTGCCAGCAGTGACTCGAGACTACGCCTTATGCTAGGCGCGTTGACAGATACGCAGTATTTT,CASSDSRLRLMLGALTDTQYF,few,NA,TRBV6-4,TRBJ2-3
TGTGCCAGCAGGGGGACTAGCGGGAGAAGAGACGAGCAGTACTTC,CASRGTSGRRDEQYF,NA,TRBD2,TRBV2,TRBJ2-7
TGTGCCAGCAGATTCATAGCGGGACGGTACAATGAGCAGTTCTTC,CASRFIAGRYNEQFF,NA,TRBD2,TRBV6-5,TRBJ2-1
TGTGCCAGCAGTCCCCTCATGCGAAATACGCAGTATTTT,CASSPLMRNTQYF,NA,NA,TRBV2,TRBJ2-3
TGTGCCAGCGCACTTACAGCCCTCAATGAAAAACTGTTTTTT,CASALTALNEKLFF,NA,NA,TRBV6-5,TRBJ1-4
TGTGCCTGGACACCCTTCCCCCAGAATTCACCCCTCCACTTT,CAWTPFPQNSPLHF,once,NA,TRBV30,TRBJ1-6
TGTGCCAGCTCACCACCGGGTCGAGCGGACAATGAGCAGTTCTTC,CASSPPGRADNEQFF,NA,NA,TRBV18,TRBJ2-1
TGTGCCAGCAGCTCCGGGACTAGCGGGATCCCCACAGATACGCAGTATTTT,CASSSGTSGIPTDTQYF,NA,TRBD2,TRBV7-8,TRBJ2-3
TGTGCCACTGGGGAGCTCTACGAGCAGTACTTC,CATGELYEQYF,NA,NA,TRBV6-5,TRBJ2-7
TGTGCCAGCAGGGACAGGGAAACTGGAAACACCATATATTTT,CASRDRETGNTIYF,few,TRBD1,TRBV2,TRBJ1-3
TGCAGCGTTGAAGTACAGGGGGTAGAGGACTATGGCTACACCTTC,CSVEVQGVEDYGYTF,few,TRBD1,TRBV29-1,TRBJ1-2
TGCGCCAGCAGCCAAGTCGGAGACAGGGTCTACGAGCAGTACTTC,CASSQVGDRVYEQYF,NA,TRBD1,TRBV4-3,TRBJ2-7
TGTGCCAGCAGCGTCCATCGTAATGGGTGGGGCTTGAACACTGAAGCTTTCTTT,CASSVHRNGWGLNTEAFF,NA,NA,TRBV9,TRBJ1-1
TGTGCCAGTAGCAAGGGGGGACAGGGAGCCTACGAGCAGTACTTC,CASSKGGQGAYEQYF,NA,TRBD1,TRBV19,TRBJ2-7
TGCGCCAGCAGCTTCGGGGTGCTGAACACTGAAGCTTTCTTT,CASSFGVLNTEAFF,few,NA,TRBV5-1,TRBJ1-1
TGTGCCAGCAGCCTCCCCCGGGAACGTAGCAATCAGCCCCAGCATTTT,CASSLPRERSNQPQHF,NA,NA,TRBV28,TRBJ1-5
TGTGCCAGCAGCTTACTAACGGGACAGGGGGCTTTTATATCCTACGAGCAGTACTTC,CASSLLTGQGAFISYEQYF,NA,TRBD1,TRBV7-3,TRBJ2-7
TGTTCCAGCAGCTTAGGCACCGGGACAGTTACCTACAATGAGCAGTTCTTC,CSSSLGTGTVTYNEQFF,few,TRBD1,TRBV7-9,TRBJ2-1
TGTGCCAGCGGGCGGGAGGGCAATCAGCCCCAGCATTTT,CASGREGNQPQHF,few,NA,TRBV6-5,TRBJ1-5
TGTGCCAGCAGCTTACCTGGAGGGGAGGAGGAGACCCAGTACTTC,CASSLPGGEEETQYF,NA,NA,TRBV5-4,TRBJ2-5
TGTGCCAGCAGCGTAGTTAGGGGGAGCACAGATACGCAGTATTTT,CASSVVRGSTDTQYF,NA,NA,TRBV9,TRBJ2-3
TGTGCCAGCAGCTTAGAGTCTGGCGGCGATGAGCAGTTCTTC,CASSLESGGDEQFF,NA,NA,TRBV7-2,TRBJ2-1
TGTGCCAGCAGACAGTCCGGGACAACCCCAGGGGAGCAGTTCTTC,CASRQSGTTPGEQFF,once,NA,TRBV7-2,TRBJ2-1
TGCAGCGTTTTAGTCAGAGGAGGCTACACCTTC,CSVLVRGGYTF,NA,NA,TRBV29-1,TRBJ1-2
TGTGCCAGCAGGCCAGGGCTCGTGAATCAGCCCCAGCATTTT,CASRPGLVNQPQHF,NA,NA,TRBV27,TRBJ1-5
TGTGCCAGTAGTACGGGAGCTGTAGATACGCAGTATTTT,CASSTGAVDTQYF,NA,NA,TRBV19,TRBJ2-3
TGCAGCGTTGAAGATCGTGAAGGGGACTACGAGCAGTACTTC,CSVEDREGDYEQYF,NA,NA,TRBV29-1,TRBJ2-7
TGTGCCAGCGGGCTAGCGGTCGGGGAGCTGTTTTTT,CASGLAVGELFF,NA,TRBD2,TRBV5-6,TRBJ2-2
TGTGCCAGCGGGGGCGGACCGCACTATGGCTACACCTTC,CASGGGPHYGYTF,NA,NA,TRBV27,TRBJ1-2
TGCGCCAGCAGCCAAGCCTCATCACCCGGTGAGCAGTTCTTC,CASSQASSPGEQFF,NA,NA,TRBV4-1,TRBJ2-1
TGCGCCAGCAGCTTCCTCTCCGGGACAGCGAACACCGGGGAGCTGTTTTTT,CASSFLSGTANTGELFF,NA,TRBD1,TRBV5-1,TRBJ2-2
TGTGCCAGCAGTTTACCCGGGACTCAGTCGAAGCAGTACTTC,CASSLPGTQSKQYF,NA,NA,TRBV28,TRBJ2-7
TGTGCCAGCAGCAAACAGGGGATGGGCACAGATACGCAGTATTTT,CASSKQGMGTDTQYF,NA,TRBD1,TRBV25-1,TRBJ2-3
TGTGCCAGCAGGTCCTGGACTAGCGCCGTAGGAGAGACCCAGTACTTC,CASRSWTSAVGETQYF,once,TRBD2,TRBV28,TRBJ2-5
TGCAGCGTCCTGACAGGGGGCAAAACTGAAGCTTTCTTT,CSVLTGGKTEAFF,NA,TRBD1,TRBV29-1,TRBJ1-1
TGTGCCATATCGACAGGGGGGGCGCACACTGAAGCTTTCTTT,CAISTGGAHTEAFF,few,TRBD1,TRBV10-3,TRBJ1-1
TGTGCCAGCAGCCTTAGCGGGAGTGAATACAATGAGCAGTTCTTC,CASSLSGSEYNEQFF,NA,TRBD2,TRBV7-9,TRBJ2-1
TGTGCCAGCAGTTTCCAGGGGTCCTTCTACGAGCAGTACTTC,CASSFQGSFYEQYF,NA,NA,TRBV28,TRBJ2-7
TGCAGCGTTGTAGGGACAGGGGGCAGGCACTATGGCTACACCTTC,CSVVGTGGRHYGYTF,NA,TRBD1,TRBV29-1,TRBJ1-2
TGTGCCAGCAGCGAGGGCTTTTCCTGGAACACCGGGGAGCTGTTTTTT,CASSEGFSWNTGELFF,NA,NA,TRBV7-2,TRBJ2-2